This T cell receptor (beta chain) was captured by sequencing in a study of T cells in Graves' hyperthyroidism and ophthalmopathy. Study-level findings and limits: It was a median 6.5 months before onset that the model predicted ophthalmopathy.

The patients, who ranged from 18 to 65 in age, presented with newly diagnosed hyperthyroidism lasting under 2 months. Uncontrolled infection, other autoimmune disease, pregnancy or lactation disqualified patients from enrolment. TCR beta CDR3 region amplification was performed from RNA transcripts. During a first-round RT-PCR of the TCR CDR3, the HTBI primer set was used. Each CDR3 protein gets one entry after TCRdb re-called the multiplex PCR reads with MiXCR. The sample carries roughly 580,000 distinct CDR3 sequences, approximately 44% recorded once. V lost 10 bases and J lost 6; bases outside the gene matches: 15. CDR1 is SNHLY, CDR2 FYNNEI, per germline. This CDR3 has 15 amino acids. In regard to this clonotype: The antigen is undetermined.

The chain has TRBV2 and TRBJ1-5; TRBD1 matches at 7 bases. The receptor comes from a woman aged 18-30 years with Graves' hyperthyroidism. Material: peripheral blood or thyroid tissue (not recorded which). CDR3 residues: CATTPGAGGGQPQHF. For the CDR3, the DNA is TGTGCCACCACCCCGGGGGCAGGGGGAGGTCAGCCCCAGCATTTT.